These T cell receptor beta chains were read from a single sample in a study of PD-L1 blockade in urothelial cancer. Profiled with immunoSEQ multiplex PCR; TCRdb holds only in-frame clones, not every one. Among about 42,000 clones listed, 81% were seen once. The sample consisted of PBMCs, taken around atezolizumab (anti-PD-L1) treatment. The receptor source for this set is a man in his 70s with urothelial cancer. CDR3s include the opening cysteine and the closing phenylalanine or tryptophan. A D gene is named only where the DNA matches it firmly. Rows may omit the clone size; those that give it use once, few, many or a size class.

d_call: .; j_call: TRBJ1-1; clone_size: .; v_call: TRBV4-3; cdr3_aa: CASSLRGWDTEAFF; cdr3_nt: TGCGCCAGCAGCCTACGAGGGTGGGACACTGAAGCTTTCTTT
d_call: .; j_call: TRBJ1-3; clone_size: few; v_call: TRBV9; cdr3_aa: CASSVEDILSGNTIYF; cdr3_nt: TGTGCCAGCAGCGTAGAAGACATTCTCTCTGGAAACACCATATATTTT
d_call: .; j_call: TRBJ2-7; clone_size: .; v_call: TRBV5-1; cdr3_aa: CASSLGDYEQYF; cdr3_nt: TGCGCCAGCAGCTTGGGCGACTACGAGCAGTACTTC
d_call: .; j_call: TRBJ1-1; clone_size: .; v_call: TRBV19; cdr3_aa: CASSYLVTSNTEAFF; cdr3_nt: TGTGCCAGTAGTTACTTAGTAACGTCGAACACTGAAGCTTTCTTT
d_call: TRBD2; j_call: TRBJ2-2; clone_size: .; v_call: TRBV4-2; cdr3_aa: CASSLVPRLAGGPGELFF; cdr3_nt: TGTGCCAGCAGCCTCGTCCCCCGACTAGCGGGCGGCCCCGGGGAGCTGTTTTTT
d_call: .; j_call: TRBJ1-5; clone_size: .; v_call: TRBV30; cdr3_aa: CAWGTGSSNQPQHF; cdr3_nt: TGTGCCTGGGGAACAGGATCAAGCAATCAGCCCCAGCATTTT
d_call: .; j_call: TRBJ1-5; clone_size: .; v_call: TRBV6-1; cdr3_aa: CASLAFPVNQPQHF; cdr3_nt: TGTGCCAGCCTGGCCTTTCCTGTGAATCAGCCCCAGCATTTT
d_call: .; j_call: TRBJ2-7; clone_size: .; v_call: TRBV6-5; cdr3_aa: CASSLISGYEQYF; cdr3_nt: TGTGCCAGCAGCCTTATCTCAGGGTACGAGCAGTACTTC
d_call: TRBD1; j_call: TRBJ2-1; clone_size: .; v_call: TRBV6-1; cdr3_aa: CASSEQGSYEQFF; cdr3_nt: TGTGCCAGCAGCGAACAGGGGAGCTATGAGCAGTTCTTC
d_call: .; j_call: TRBJ2-7; clone_size: .; v_call: TRBV11-2; cdr3_aa: CASSPGDYYEQYF; cdr3_nt: TGTGCCAGCAGCCCAGGGGACTACTACGAGCAGTACTTC
d_call: .; j_call: TRBJ2-7; clone_size: .; v_call: TRBV5-8; cdr3_aa: CASSLISVVNEQYF; cdr3_nt: TGTGCCAGCAGCTTGATTAGTGTGGTCAACGAGCAGTACTTC
d_call: .; j_call: TRBJ2-1; clone_size: once; v_call: TRBV7-9; cdr3_aa: CASSLAIRVFEQFF; cdr3_nt: TGTGCCAGCAGCCTAGCGATCCGGGTTTTTGAGCAGTTCTTC
d_call: TRBD1; j_call: TRBJ1-2; clone_size: .; v_call: TRBV11-2; cdr3_aa: CASSYRDRDYLRYGYTF; cdr3_nt: TGTGCCAGCAGCTACCGGGACAGGGATTACCTTCGGTATGGCTACACCTTC
d_call: .; j_call: TRBJ1-1; clone_size: .; v_call: TRBV5-6; cdr3_aa: CASSFAFPMNTEAFF; cdr3_nt: TGTGCCAGCAGCTTCGCTTTCCCTATGAACACTGAAGCTTTCTTT
d_call: .; j_call: TRBJ2-1; clone_size: .; v_call: TRBV9; cdr3_aa: CASSVDKLARLNEQFF; cdr3_nt: TGTGCCAGCAGCGTAGATAAACTAGCCAGACTCAATGAGCAGTTCTTC
d_call: .; j_call: TRBJ2-3; clone_size: .; v_call: TRBV9; cdr3_aa: CASSVEAGIGDTQYF; cdr3_nt: TGTGCCAGCAGCGTAGAGGCAGGGATAGGGGATACGCAGTATTTT
d_call: .; j_call: TRBJ2-3; clone_size: .; v_call: TRBV7-9; cdr3_aa: CASSLEGLSDTQYF; cdr3_nt: TGTGCCAGCAGTTTAGAGGGGTTGTCGGATACGCAGTATTTT
d_call: TRBD1; j_call: TRBJ2-3; clone_size: .; v_call: TRBV19; cdr3_aa: CASSIAGTGTADTQYF; cdr3_nt: TGTGCCAGTAGTATAGCGGGGACAGGAACAGCAGATACGCAGTATTTT
d_call: .; j_call: TRBJ2-5; clone_size: few; v_call: TRBV28; cdr3_aa: CASSRGGAGETQYF; cdr3_nt: TGTGCCAGCAGTCGAGGGGGCGCGGGGGAGACCCAGTACTTC
d_call: TRBD1; j_call: TRBJ2-1; clone_size: .; v_call: TRBV7-9; cdr3_aa: CASSPGTGGNEQFF; cdr3_nt: TGTGCCAGCAGCCCAGGGACAGGGGGCAATGAGCAGTTCTTC
d_call: TRBD1; j_call: TRBJ1-4; clone_size: .; v_call: TRBV4-3; cdr3_aa: CASSQDQGAGRKLFF; cdr3_nt: TGCGCCAGCAGCCAAGATCAGGGGGCCGGTAGAAAACTGTTTTTT
d_call: TRBD2; j_call: TRBJ2-5; clone_size: .; v_call: TRBV7-6; cdr3_aa: CASRSGLALETQYF; cdr3_nt: TGTGCCAGCAGGTCTGGACTAGCGCTGGAGACCCAGTACTTC
d_call: TRBD1; j_call: TRBJ2-6; clone_size: .; v_call: TRBV4-2; cdr3_aa: CASSQGETGGSGANVLTF; cdr3_nt: TGTGCCAGCAGCCAAGGGGAAACAGGGGGCTCTGGGGCCAACGTCCTGACTTTC
d_call: TRBD1; j_call: TRBJ1-1; clone_size: .; v_call: TRBV11-2; cdr3_aa: CASSFQTGVNEAFF; cdr3_nt: TGTGCCAGCAGCTTCCAGACAGGGGTGAATGAAGCTTTCTTT
d_call: .; j_call: TRBJ2-1; clone_size: .; v_call: TRBV7-9; cdr3_aa: CASSLLAGEQFF; cdr3_nt: TGTGCCAGCAGCTTATTGGCCGGGGAGCAGTTCTTC
d_call: TRBD1; j_call: TRBJ2-7; clone_size: .; v_call: TRBV9; cdr3_aa: CASSVTGTAYEQYF; cdr3_nt: TGTGCCAGCAGCGTAACCGGGACAGCTTACGAGCAGTACTTC
d_call: .; j_call: TRBJ1-2; clone_size: few; v_call: TRBV5-4; cdr3_aa: CASSLSLGAANYGYTF; cdr3_nt: TGTGCCAGCAGCTTGTCTTTAGGGGCAGCCAACTATGGCTACACCTTC
d_call: TRBD1; j_call: TRBJ2-3; clone_size: .; v_call: TRBV7-8; cdr3_aa: CASSFRQGSDTQYF; cdr3_nt: TGTGCCAGCAGCTTTCGACAGGGCTCAGATACGCAGTATTTT
d_call: .; j_call: TRBJ2-3; clone_size: .; v_call: TRBV7-2; cdr3_aa: CASSFWGQLADTQYF; cdr3_nt: TGTGCCAGCAGCTTTTGGGGGCAGTTAGCAGATACGCAGTATTTT
d_call: .; j_call: TRBJ2-7; clone_size: few; v_call: TRBV2; cdr3_aa: CASSDRNYEQYF; cdr3_nt: TGTGCCAGCAGTGACAGGAACTACGAGCAGTACTTC
d_call: .; j_call: TRBJ1-3; clone_size: .; v_call: TRBV9; cdr3_aa: CASSVNLASGNTIYF; cdr3_nt: TGTGCCAGCAGCGTTAATTTGGCTTCCGGAAACACCATATATTTT
d_call: .; j_call: TRBJ1-3; clone_size: .; v_call: TRBV11-2; cdr3_aa: CASSLSSGNTIYF; cdr3_nt: TGTGCCAGCAGCTTATCTTCCGGGAACACCATATATTTT
d_call: .; j_call: TRBJ1-2; clone_size: .; v_call: TRBV7-2; cdr3_aa: CASSADNSGYTF; cdr3_nt: TGTGCCAGCAGCGCGGACAACTCTGGCTACACCTTC
d_call: .; j_call: TRBJ1-1; clone_size: .; v_call: TRBV16; cdr3_aa: CASSQFTGSGTEAFF; cdr3_nt: TGTGCCAGCAGCCAATTTACGGGATCGGGCACTGAAGCTTTCTTT
d_call: TRBD1; j_call: TRBJ2-5; clone_size: .; v_call: TRBV27; cdr3_aa: CASNVYGDSSYETQYF; cdr3_nt: TGTGCCAGCAACGTTTACGGGGACAGTTCTTACGAGACCCAGTACTTC
d_call: TRBD1; j_call: TRBJ2-7; clone_size: .; v_call: TRBV9; cdr3_aa: CASSTQGQGNNEQYF; cdr3_nt: TGTGCCAGCAGCACGCAGGGACAGGGTAACAACGAGCAGTACTTC
d_call: TRBD2; j_call: TRBJ2-1; clone_size: .; v_call: TRBV19; cdr3_aa: CASSIAGGSYNEQFF; cdr3_nt: TGTGCCAGTAGTATAGCGGGAGGGTCCTACAATGAGCAGTTCTTC
d_call: .; j_call: TRBJ2-5; clone_size: .; v_call: TRBV21-1; cdr3_aa: CASSKGGLSGGAQYF; cdr3_nt: TGTGCCAGCAGCAAAGGCGGTCTAAGTGGGGGGGCCCAGTACTTC
d_call: TRBD2; j_call: TRBJ2-7; clone_size: once; v_call: TRBV6-6; cdr3_aa: CASSAGGYEQYF; cdr3_nt: TGTGCCAGCAGTGCGGGGGGTTACGAGCAGTACTTC
d_call: TRBD1; j_call: TRBJ1-2; clone_size: few; v_call: TRBV7-2; cdr3_aa: CASSLVYRGAEGYTF; cdr3_nt: TGTGCCAGCAGCTTAGTCTACAGGGGTGCAGAGGGCTACACCTTC
d_call: TRBD1; j_call: TRBJ2-7; clone_size: .; v_call: TRBV19; cdr3_aa: CATRDRGPFEQYF; cdr3_nt: TGTGCCACCCGGGACAGGGGGCCGTTCGAGCAGTACTTC
d_call: TRBD1; j_call: TRBJ2-7; clone_size: .; v_call: TRBV18; cdr3_aa: CASSPPPGTGGYEQYF; cdr3_nt: TGTGCCAGCTCACCCCCTCCCGGGACAGGGGGCTACGAGCAGTACTTC
d_call: .; j_call: TRBJ1-1; clone_size: .; v_call: TRBV7-2; cdr3_aa: CASSLDDGLAFF; cdr3_nt: TGTGCCAGCAGCTTAGACGACGGGTTGGCTTTCTTT